A single sample is the source of the 18 T cell receptor beta chains below, sequenced in a study of graft-versus-host responses after intestinal transplantation. The antigens for these receptors are not known. The data were produced by immunoSEQ multiplex PCR, yet TCRdb's version contains in-frame clones alone and is incomplete. Found here are 50,000 to 75,000 clones, 90% to 95% of them singletons; the top ten hold 0.38%. The specimen was unstimulated CD4+ T cells sorted from spleen or lymph node cells, collected before transplant. The receptors come from a human donor who was the organ donor for an intestinal transplant.

This clone was counted a single time. This sequence joins TRBV5-5 and TRBJ1-5; 9 bases line up with TRBD1. The V segment lost 3 bases and the J segment 1 base; nucleotides outside the gene matches: 5. Germline CDR1 SGHKS, CDR2 YYEKEE (reference sequence). The CDR3 length is 16 residues. The DNA for the CDR3 is TGTGCCAGCAGCTCTTCACAGGGGGCGAGCAATCAGCCCCAGCATTTT. This gives the protein CASSSSQGASNQPQHF.

The chain uses TRBV6-5 and TRBJ1-1; D unresolved. In germline, CDR1 is MNHEY, CDR2 SVGAGI. The CDR3 contains 14 residues. Trimming pared 6 bases from V and 4 bases from J, leaving 15 bases between. The CDR3 sequence is CASSSGPLPTEAFF. CDR3 sequence (DNA): TGTGCCAGCAGCTCCGGGCCTCTACCCACTGAAGCTTTCTTT.

The rearrangement uses TRBV5-1 and TRBJ2-1; D perhaps matches TRBD1 (5 bases). Germline CDR1 reads SGHRS; CDR2 reads YFSETQ. This CDR3 has 15 residues. The V and J ends lost 2 bases and 2 bases respectively, with 11 bases between them. The CDR3 sequence is CASSLHVGPYNEQFF. The CDR3 nucleotides are TGCGCCAGCAGCTTACACGTGGGGCCCTACAATGAGCAGTTCTTC.

This clone was detected only once. As DNA, the CDR3 is TGTGCCAGCAGCTTAGTGGCGGGGTCCTCCTACGAGCAGTACTTC. It specifies CASSLVAGSSYEQYF. The rearrangement uses TRBV7-6 and TRBJ2-7; tentatively, D is TRBD2 (6 bases). The germline V and J ends were trimmed by 1 base and 0 bases, with 10 bases remaining between them. Germline V gene sequence: CDR1 SGHVS, CDR2 FNYEAQ. CDR3 length: 15 amino acids.

The rearrangement uses TRBV6-6 and TRBJ2-7, with 11 bases matching TRBD1. V gave up 2 bases and J gave up 0 bases; unmatched junction bases: 0. Germline CDR1 and CDR2: MNHNY and SVGAGI (reference sequence). This CDR3 is 15 amino acids long. In nucleotides, the CDR3 is TGTGCCAGCAGTTACGGGACAGGGGGCTCCTACGAGCAGTACTTC. It is translated as CASSYGTGGSYEQYF.

The chain employs TRBV5-1 and TRBJ2-5; a possible D gene is TRBD2 (5 bases). The CDR3 is 17 amino acids. V lost 4 bases, J lost 5 bases, and 24 bases lay in between. CDR1 is SGHRS, CDR2 YFSETQ, per germline. CDR3 nucleotides: TGCGCCAGCAGCCACAGTCCCCAAGACGGCGGGTGGGAGACCCAGTACTTC. The encoded protein is CASSHSPQDGGWETQYF.

The CDR3 region has the DNA TGCGCCAGCAGCCAAGATAAGACTAGCGGGGGCCCCCGCGATACGCAGTATTTT. Translated, it gives CASSQDKTSGGPRDTQYF. This sequence joins TRBV4-1 and TRBJ2-3, with 12 bases fitting TRBD2. Germline CDR1 reads MGHRA; CDR2 reads YSYEKL. The V segment lost 0 bases and the J segment 6 bases; nucleotides outside the gene matches: 10. The CDR3 covers 18 residues.

This chain links TRBV5-4 with TRBJ2-1, with TRBD1 matching over 10 bases. CDR1 is SGHNT and CDR2 is YYREEE in the germline V gene (reference sequence). CDR3 length: 15 residues. V gave up 6 bases and J gave up 3 bases; unmatched junction bases: 6. CDR3 in DNA: TGTGCCAGCAATACCGGGACAGGGGACTACAATGAGCAGTTCTTC. Translation: CASNTGTGDYNEQFF.

The rearrangement uses TRBV7-9 and TRBJ2-1; 12 bases are shared with TRBD2. The J segment lost 0 bases and the V segment lost 1 base, leaving 1 base of the junction unmatched. The CDR3 consists of 17 residues. CDR1 and CDR2 (germline): SEHNR, FQNEAQ (reference sequence). The CDR3, as DNA: TGTGCCAGCAGCTTAGAACTAGCGGGGGGCTCCTACAATGAGCAGTTCTTC. Translated, it gives CASSLELAGGSYNEQFF. Filled out from reference TRBV7-9 and TRBJ2-1, the complete variable domain reads DTGVSQNPRHKITKRGQNVTFRCDPISEHNRLYWYRQTLGQGPEFLTYFQNEAQLEKSRLLSDRFSAERPKGSFSTLEIQRTEQGDSAMYLCASSLELAGGSYNEQFFGPGTRLTVL.

The sample holds a few counts of this clone. V usage is TRBV25-1 and J usage is TRBJ2-3; the D is unclear. Germline lookup yields CDR1 MGHDK and CDR2 SYGVNS. The germline V and J ends were trimmed by 1 base and 6 bases, with 8 bases remaining between them. This CDR3 has 13 residues. Here the CDR3 reads CASSELNRDTQYF. Written as DNA, the CDR3 is TGTGCCAGCAGTGAATTAAATAGGGATACGCAGTATTTT. Filled out from reference TRBV25-1 and TRBJ2-3, the complete variable domain reads EADIYQTPRYLVIGTGKKITLECSQTMGHDKMYWYQQDPGMELHLIHYSYGVNSTEKGDLSSESTVSRIRTEHFPLTLESARPSHTSQYLCASSELNRDTQYFGPGTRLTVL.

The genes are TRBV5-1 and TRBJ2-6; the match to TRBD1 covers 7 bases. Trimming took 0 bases from V and 0 from J; bases not matched to a gene: 6. The CDR3 sequence is 18 residues long. The V gene's germline CDR1 is SGHRS and CDR2 YFSETQ. CDR3 in amino acids: CASSLAGQLSSGANVLTF. The CDR3 DNA sequence: TGCGCCAGCAGCTTGGCGGGACAGTTGAGCTCTGGGGCCAACGTCCTGACTTTC.

The chain recombines TRBV18 with TRBJ2-5, with unresolved D. The CDR3 consists of 13 residues. CDR1 and CDR2 from the germline V gene are KGHSH and LQKENI. V shed 4 bases and J shed 4 bases, with 10 bases lying between them. The CDR3 loop is CASSLGWGETQYF. Here the CDR3 DNA reads TGTGCCAGCTCACTAGGTTGGGGAGAGACCCAGTACTTC.

The V call is TRBV10-1, the J call TRBJ1-1; D is uncertain. Deletions cut 0 bases from V and 3 bases from J, with 17 bases between. There are 17 residues in the CDR3. Per the germline V gene, CDR1 is WNHNN and CDR2 is SYGVQD (reference sequence). CDR3 in amino acids: CASSESEFDGEHTEAFF. The CDR3 coding sequence is TGCGCCAGCAGTGAGTCGGAGTTCGATGGGGAACACACTGAAGCTTTCTTT.

Of note for this clone: Other DNA sequences of this sample code for an identical CDR3. This chain joins TRBV7-8 and TRBJ1-5, with D possibly TRBD1 on 6 matching bases. This CDR3 has 14 amino acids. V was trimmed by 1 base and J by 7 bases, leaving 11 bases between them. Germline loops: CDR1 SGHVS, CDR2 FQNEAQ. CDR3 bases: TGTGCCAGCAGCTTAGGGCAGGGGAACCAGCCCCAGCATTTT. Its translation is CASSLGQGNQPQHF.

The gene calls are TRBV27 and TRBJ1-2; 8 bases are a match to TRBD1. From germline, CDR1 is MNHEY and CDR2 SMNVEV (reference sequence). This CDR3 contains 14 residues. Trimming at V came to 5 bases and at J to 10 bases, leaving 12 bases not matched to a gene. This CDR3 reads CASSRGQGGRIYTF. CDR3 coding DNA: TGTGCCAGCAGTCGCGGACAGGGAGGAAGGATCTACACCTTC.

The chain joins TRBV5-4 to TRBJ2-3, with 7 bases fitting TRBD2. This CDR3 spans 15 amino acids. The germline V gene has CDR1 SGHNT and CDR2 YYREEE (reference sequence). V was clipped by 0 bases and J by 1 base; unmatched bases: 2. The CDR3: CASSLERGGTDTQYF. In DNA form, the CDR3 reads TGTGCCAGCAGCTTGGAACGGGGGGGCACAGATACGCAGTATTTT.

The V gene is TRBV7-2, the J gene TRBJ2-7, with D perhaps TRBD1 (6 bases). The CDR3 runs to 15 residues. V dropped 5 bases and J dropped 0 bases, with 14 bases sitting between them. The germline gives CDR1 SGHTA, CDR2 FQGNSA. CDR3 in DNA: TGTGCCAGCAGCCGTGGCCCAGGGGCCTCCTACGAGCAGTACTTC. It specifies CASSRGPGASYEQYF. Based on the CDR3 plus reference TRBV7-2 and TRBJ2-7, the full variable domain is GAGVSQSPSNKVTEKGKDVELRCDPISGHTALYWYRQSLGQGLEFLIYFQGNSAPDKSGLPSDRFSAERTGGSVSTLTIQRTQQEDSAVYLCASSRGPGASYEQYFGPGTRLTVT.

The chain carries TRBV30 and TRBJ1-1; D might be TRBD1 (6 bases). Germline V gene data show CDR1 as GTSNPN and CDR2 as SVGIG (reference sequence). The CDR3 has 13 amino acids. Trimming stripped 2 bases from V and 7 bases from J, with 14 bases between. The CDR3 DNA reads TGTGCCTGGAGTACCGGGACATTGAATGAAGCTTTCTTT. It yields the protein CAWSTGTLNEAFF.